The T cell receptor (beta chain) described here comes from a study of blood T cell repertoires in COVID-19. Study background: Whether acute or convalescent, the COVID-19 samples came from the United States, Italy and Spain. PBMCs, B-cell-depleted T cells, or T cells were the source of the cDNA or gDNA that made up the material.

Unmatched junction bases numbered 7, after V lost 5 bases and J lost 4 bases. Germline values: CDR1 SGHTA, CDR2 FQGNSA. This CDR3 spans 16 amino acids. Per the original methods: Estimation of nucleated cell counts relied on the amplification of reference gene primers. Sequencing used immunoSEQ multiplex PCR; TCRdb keeps in-frame clones, though not all of them. V and J calls and clone size are as listed in that table; D and trimming were resolved from the DNA. The sample lists some 190,000 clones, 60% to 85% occurring once. The chain has TRBV7-2 and TRBJ1-3, with 11 positions matching TRBD1. The receptor was derived from a woman aged 45 to 65 with active or convalescent COVID-19. Sequenced input: peripheral blood. CDR3 protein: CASSPRTGGLGNTIYF. The CDR3 region has the DNA TGTGCCAGCAGCCCCCGGACAGGGGGCTTAGGAAACACCATATATTTT.